The 32 T cell receptor beta chains presented below share a single source sample, sequenced in a study of blood T cell repertoires in COVID-19. Sequenced by immunoSEQ multiplex PCR; TCRdb stores in-frame clones only, minus some. The repertoire consists of some 250,000 clones, with approximately 83% occurring once and the leading ten covering roughly 3%. The specimen was peripheral blood. The source of these receptors is a woman in her twenties or thirties who had recovered from COVID-19.

The chain couples TRBV7-2 to TRBJ1-4; D remains unclear. V dropped 5 bases and J dropped 7 bases, with 14 bases sitting between them. CDR3 length equals 14 residues. CDR1 is SGHTA and CDR2 is FQGNSA in the germline V gene. CDR3 nucleotides: TGTGCCAGCAGCGTTCAGGTCCGGGGTGAAAAACTGTTTTTT. Translation: CASSVQVRGEKLFF.

This sequence joins TRBV7-9 and TRBJ2-7; D perhaps matches TRBD2 (5 bases). The CDR3 consists of 15 residues. Trimming pared 0 bases from V and 1 base from J, leaving 10 bases between. Looked up from germline, CDR1 is SEHNR and CDR2 is FQNEAQ (reference sequence). The CDR3 loop reads CASSLARLSSYEQYF. In DNA form, the CDR3 reads TGTGCCAGCAGCTTAGCGCGACTATCATCCTACGAGCAGTACTTC.

This sequence joins TRBV30 and TRBJ2-3, with 9 bases fitting TRBD1. This CDR3 has 14 amino acids. Germline V gene sequence: CDR1 GTSNPN, CDR2 SVGIG (reference sequence). J lost 4 bases, V lost 0 bases, and 2 bases had no gene match. The CDR3 nucleotides read TGTGCCTGGAGTGTAAGGGACAGGGCAGATACGCAGTATTTT. Translated: CAWSVRDRADTQYF. Using reference TRBV30 and TRBJ2-3 for the parts outside the CDR3, the full variable domain is SQTIHQWPATLVQPVGSPLSLECTVEGTSNPNLYWYRQAAGRGLQLLFYSVGIGQISSEVPQNLSASRPQDRQFILSSKKLLLSDSGFYLCAWSVRDRADTQYFGPGTRLTVL.

The V call is TRBV7-6, the J call TRBJ1-5; TRBD1 might be the D (5 bases). Trimming shortened V by 0 bases and J by 1 base, and 10 bases separated the two germline ends. Germline values: CDR1 SGHVS, CDR2 FNYEAQ. CDR3 length: 16 amino acids. The CDR3 DNA sequence: TGTGCCAGCAGCTTAGCTCAGGGAGGGAGCAATCAGCCCCAGCATTTT. Protein: CASSLAQGGSNQPQHF.

This chain connects TRBV12-5 to TRBJ2-7; D gene unclear. There are 12 residues in the CDR3. Germline-derived CDR1 and CDR2 are LGHNT and FRNRAP. Trimming removed 3 bases from V and 7 bases from J, with 10 bases in between. CDR3 loop: CASGLTFGEQYF. The CDR3 DNA is TGTGCTAGTGGTTTAACCTTCGGGGAGCAGTACTTC.

The rearrangement uses TRBV7-9 and TRBJ2-3; maybe TRBD2 (7 bases). This CDR3 is built from 16 residues. Germline V gives CDR1 SEHNR, CDR2 FQNEAQ (reference sequence). V was trimmed by 8 bases and J by 4 bases, leaving 22 bases between them. The CDR3 is CASSPVGAGAADTQYF. The CDR3 nucleotides are TGTGCCAGCTCCCCGGTCGGGGCGGGGGCGGCAGATACGCAGTATTTT.

The chain links TRBV19 to TRBJ1-2, with D possibly matching TRBD1 (5 bases). V lost 6 bases and J 0 bases, leaving 11 bases between the germline ends. The CDR3 is made up of 14 amino acids. Looked up from germline, CDR1 is LNHDA and CDR2 is SQIVND (reference sequence). The CDR3: CASSPGIPNYGYTF. Here the CDR3 DNA reads TGTGCCAGTAGCCCAGGGATTCCTAACTATGGCTACACCTTC.

The CDR3 DNA sequence: TGCAGTGCTAGTTTTCCTGAGACAATTAACTATGGCTACACCTTC. As protein: CSASFPETINYGYTF. This sequence joins TRBV20-1 and TRBJ1-2; D is unclear. This CDR3 comprises 15 residues. Looked up from germline, CDR1 is DFQATT and CDR2 is SNEGSKA (reference sequence). Trimming pared 3 bases from V and 1 base from J, leaving 15 bases between.

The V and J genes are TRBV3-1 (or the pseudogene TRBV3-2) and TRBJ1-3; 7 bases fit TRBD1. The CDR3 covers 14 residues. Germline CDR1 is LGHDT and CDR2 is YNNKEL (reference sequence). After removal of 2 bases from V and 3 bases from J, the junction contained 1 base not matched to a gene. CDR3 sequence: CASSQRDSGNTIYF. In DNA form, the CDR3 reads TGTGCCAGCAGCCAAAGGGACAGTGGAAACACCATATATTTT.

Concerning this clone: Other nucleotide sequences in the sample specify the same CDR3. The chain uses TRBV9 and TRBJ2-3, with 8 bases matching TRBD2. Germline CDR1 and CDR2: SGDLS and YYNGEE. The CDR3 is 15 amino acids. Trimming took 2 bases from V and 1 from J; bases not matched to a gene: 3. The CDR3 is CASSVGRGGTDTQYF. The CDR3 DNA sequence: TGTGCCAGCAGCGTGGGGCGGGGGGGCACAGATACGCAGTATTTT. Looking up the rest from reference TRBV9 and TRBJ2-3 gives the full variable domain: DSGVTQTPKHLITATGQRVTLRCSPRSGDLSVYWYQQSLDQGLQFLIQYYNGEERAKGNILERFSAQQFPDLHSELNLSSLELGDSALYFCASSVGRGGTDTQYFGPGTRLTVL.

The chain carries TRBV2 and TRBJ1-3; D might be TRBD1 (6 bases). The germline V and J ends were trimmed by 4 bases and 0 bases, with 16 bases remaining between them. Germline V lookup: CDR1 SNHLY, CDR2 FYNNEI. The CDR3 consists of 17 residues. The CDR3 is CASSVNRVGPSGNTIYF. DNA for the CDR3: TGTGCCAGCAGTGTAAACAGGGTAGGACCCTCTGGAAACACCATATATTTT.

The chain has TRBV5-1 and TRBJ1-1; D is perhaps TRBD1 (5 bases). The V end lost 3 bases, the J end lost 7 bases, and 7 bases lay between the germline ends. In germline, CDR1 is SGHRS, CDR2 YFSETQ. The CDR3 has 11 amino acids. In DNA, the CDR3 is TGCGCCAGCAGCTCCCAGGGTGAAGCTTTCTTT. The encoded protein is CASSSQGEAFF.

The chain employs TRBV15 and TRBJ1-2; D unclear. V lost 5 bases and J lost 2, with 6 bases in between. From germline, CDR1 is LNHNV and CDR2 YYDKDF (reference sequence). There are 12 residues in the CDR3. The CDR3 spells CATSQANYGYTF. DNA of the CDR3: TGTGCCACCAGCCAGGCGAACTATGGCTACACCTTC.

This clone was seen only a few times. V is TRBV6-6 and J is TRBJ1-1; D is undetermined. Germline V gene data show CDR1 as MNHNY and CDR2 as SVGAGI (reference sequence). Between the trimmed V and J ends, which lost 5 bases and 8 bases, there was a span of 9 bases. The CDR3 is made up of 11 amino acids. Here the CDR3 DNA reads TGTGCCAGCAGTCATCTAATAGAAGCTTTCTTT. Its translation is CASSHLIEAFF.

This clone was seen a single time. The chain carries TRBV24-1 and TRBJ1-5; D might be TRBD1 (5 bases). This CDR3 is 15 amino acids long. Trimming stripped 4 bases from V and 7 bases from J, with 16 bases between. Per the germline V gene, CDR1 is KGHDR and CDR2 is SFDVKD. CDR3 DNA: TGTGCCACCAGTGAAATAAGGGGCTCTTGGCAGCCCCAGCATTTT. Translating it yields CATSEIRGSWQPQHF.

This chain connects TRBV19 to TRBJ2-3, with 10 bases fitting TRBD2. Unmatched junction bases numbered 18, after V lost 0 bases and J lost 9 bases. Germline lookup yields CDR1 LNHDA and CDR2 SQIVND (reference sequence). The CDR3 is 19 residues long. The chain's CDR3 is CASSIDALAPSGGAGTQYF. The CDR3 DNA is TGTGCCAGTAGTATAGACGCGTTGGCACCAAGCGGGGGGGCCGGAACGCAGTATTTT.

The chain employs TRBV30 and TRBJ2-7, with 10 bases lining up with TRBD1. The germline V gene encodes CDR1 GTSNPN and CDR2 SVGIG (reference sequence). V lost 1 base and J lost 6; bases outside the gene matches: 3. This CDR3 contains 13 residues. The chain's CDR3 is CAWSGQGASEQYF. DNA of the CDR3: TGTGCCTGGAGTGGACAGGGGGCCTCCGAGCAGTACTTC.

The V and J genes are TRBV2 and TRBJ1-2; unclear D gene. The germline V and J ends were trimmed by 8 bases and 4 bases, with 14 bases remaining between them. Germline V gives CDR1 SNHLY, CDR2 FYNNEI. This CDR3 comprises 13 residues. The CDR3 sequence is CASGRSGSYGYTF. The CDR3 bases are TGTGCCAGCGGTCGGAGTGGCAGCTATGGCTACACCTTC.

The rearrangement joins TRBV5-6 to TRBJ2-7, with D possibly matching TRBD2 (6 bases). The V and J ends lost 2 bases and 7 bases respectively, with 19 bases between them. CDR1 and CDR2 (germline): SGHDT, YYEEEE. The CDR3 spans 15 residues. In DNA form, the CDR3 reads TGTGCCAGCAGCTTTTGGAATGGCGGGGTCGGGGAGCAGTACTTC. Translating gives CASSFWNGGVGEQYF.

The V call is TRBV24-1, the J call TRBJ2-1, with D perhaps TRBD2 (5 bases). This CDR3 is 15 amino acids long. Between the trimmed V and J ends, which lost 3 bases and 8 bases, there was a span of 16 bases. Germline V CDR1 and CDR2: KGHDR, SFDVKD. CDR3 amino acids: CATSDPTKTGYEQFF. The CDR3 coding sequence is TGTGCCACCAGTGATCCGACAAAAACGGGGTATGAGCAGTTCTTC.

The chain is built from TRBV5-1 and TRBJ1-1; 7 bases match TRBD1. The germline CDR1 and CDR2 sequences are SGHRS and YFSETQ. Trimming cost V 4 bases and J 4 bases; bases outside gene matches: 10. The length of the CDR3 is 15 residues. CDR3 DNA sequence: TGCGCCAGCAGCACACAGACAGGGATGGGCACTGAAGCTTTCTTT. The encoded protein is CASSTQTGMGTEAFF.

V is TRBV3-1 (or the pseudogene TRBV3-2) and J is TRBJ1-6; D is undetermined. The germline gives CDR1 LGHDT, CDR2 YNNKEL (reference sequence). Trimming stripped 0 bases from V and 7 bases from J, with 4 bases between. The CDR3 consists of 13 residues. The CDR3 spells CASSQDLNSPLHF. CDR3 nucleotide sequence: TGTGCCAGCAGCCAAGATCTCAATTCACCCCTCCACTTT.

The V call is TRBV27, the J call TRBJ1-2, with D maybe TRBD1 (5 bases). In germline, CDR1 is MNHEY, CDR2 SMNVEV (reference sequence). This CDR3 has 16 amino acids. Trimming took 3 bases from V and 0 from J, leaving 14 bases between them. The CDR3 DNA sequence: TGTGCCAGCAGTTTTTATGGGGCTGATACTAACTATGGCTACACCTTC. Its protein is CASSFYGADTNYGYTF.

About this clone itself: The same CDR3 is also encoded by other DNA sequences in this sample. The V and J genes are TRBV2 and TRBJ2-5; possible D gene TRBD1, 6 bases. CDR1 is SNHLY, CDR2 FYNNEI, per germline. V lost 6 bases to trimming and J lost 1 base, with 9 bases between them. There are 13 residues in the CDR3. The CDR3 here is CASSRDTQETQYF. The CDR3 nucleotides read TGTGCCAGCAGCAGGGACACCCAAGAGACCCAGTACTTC.

This clone was seen more than once but under ten times. J is TRBJ1-2 and V is TRBV15; 7 nucleotides align to TRBD1. The CDR3 is made up of 13 amino acids. CDR1 and CDR2 from the germline V gene are LNHNV and YYDKDF (reference sequence). With V trimmed by 4 bases and J by 2 bases, 1 base remained unmatched. The CDR3 region has the DNA TGTGCCACCAGCACGGGACAGAACTATGGCTACACCTTC. Its protein product is CATSTGQNYGYTF.

This chain joins TRBV5-1 and TRBJ2-7, with TRBD2 identical over 12 bases. The germline gives CDR1 SGHRS, CDR2 YFSETQ. CDR3 length: 15 residues. With V trimmed by 0 bases and J by 5 bases, 3 bases remained unmatched. As DNA, the CDR3 is TGCGCCAGCAGCTTGGGGTGGACTAGCGGGGACGAGCAGTACTTC. Protein: CASSLGWTSGDEQYF.

This rearrangement joins TRBV19 to TRBJ2-7, with 7 bases lining up with TRBD1. V was pared by 5 bases and J by 6 bases, with 16 bases of the junction left unmatched. CDR1 and CDR2 (germline): LNHDA, SQIVND (reference sequence). The CDR3 spans 16 residues. CDR3 nucleotides: TGTGCCAGTAGTCGGGACAGCCGTTCGTCCCTCCTCGAGCAGTACTTC. Translation: CASSRDSRSSLLEQYF.

The V and J genes are TRBV5-1 and TRBJ2-3, with 7 bases fitting TRBD1. Germline loops: CDR1 SGHRS, CDR2 YFSETQ. With 4 bases clipped from V and 1 base from J, the junction kept 9 bases outside the gene matches. The CDR3 extends over 16 amino acids. The CDR3 protein is CASSLDRGRGTDTQYF. The CDR3 DNA reads as TGCGCCAGCAGCCTGGATAGGGGGCGAGGCACAGATACGCAGTATTTT. Variable domain in full (rest from reference TRBV5-1 and TRBJ2-3): KAGVTQTPRYLIKTRGQQVTLSCSPISGHRSVSWYQQTPGQGLQFLFEYFSETQRNKGNFPGRFSGRQFSNSRSEMNVSTLELGDSALYLCASSLDRGRGTDTQYFGPGTRLTVL.

The V call is TRBV21-1, the J call TRBJ1-2; TRBD1, as called in the table, went unchecked against the DNA. TRBV21-1 is termed a pseudogene. CDR3 length: 16 amino acids. CDR3 in amino acids: CASSKGTTGTPYGYTF. CDR3 coding DNA: TGTGCCAGCAGCAAAGGTACCACAGGGACGCCCTATGGCTACACCTTC.

The J gene is TRBJ2-3, the V gene TRBV27; 9 bases agree with TRBD2. The V gene's germline CDR1 is MNHEY and CDR2 SMNVEV (reference sequence). V gave up 3 bases and J gave up 0 bases; unmatched junction bases: 1. The CDR3 has 15 amino acids. CDR3 amino acids: CASSLAGGSTDTQYF. In DNA, the CDR3 is TGTGCCAGCAGTTTGGCGGGGGGGAGCACAGATACGCAGTATTTT.

The chain couples TRBV6-5 to TRBJ2-6; 7 bases agree with TRBD2. Germline values: CDR1 MNHEY, CDR2 SVGAGI. Germline trimming cut 7 bases from V and 5 bases from J; bases unmatched to any gene: 8. The CDR3 consists of 15 residues. CDR3 nucleotide sequence: TGTGCCAGCACCCCTGGGGGGGTAAGGGCCAACGTCCTGACTTTC. Protein sequence: CASTPGGVRANVLTF.

The chain uses TRBV19 and TRBJ2-1, with TRBD1 matching 9 bases. The V and J ends lost 4 bases and 2 bases, in that order; junction bases with no gene match: 9. The germline V gene has CDR1 LNHDA and CDR2 SQIVND (reference sequence). This CDR3 is built from 17 residues. CDR3 amino acids: CASSKEGQGSPYNEQFF. The CDR3 nucleotides are TGTGCCAGTAGTAAAGAGGGACAGGGCAGCCCCTACAATGAGCAGTTCTTC.